This T cell receptor (beta chain) was found in a study of blood T cells in healthy people across ages. General study results and limits: As age increased, TCR beta diversity per million T cells fell in a roughly linear fashion.

In this sample, this clonotype turned up a few times. Its matching antigen is unknown. A second 7 to 11 cycle PCR used barcoded and J-beta primers. TCRdb analysed the 5' RACE reads with MiXCR anew, one entry per CDR3 protein. The sample shows hundreds of thousands of distinct CDR3 sequences, about 30% of them seen only once. V was pared by 3 bases and J by 4 bases, with 10 bases between. Per germline, CDR1 SGHKS and CDR2 YYEKEE (reference sequence). This CDR3 region has 14 residues. Sequencing was carried out using blood. This chain joins TRBV5-5 and TRBJ1-4; D is uncertain. This TCR was recovered from an elderly woman in good health. CDR3 region: CASSSGSYNEKLFF. In DNA, the CDR3 is TGTGCCAGCAGCTCGGGATCATATAATGAAAAACTGTTTTTT.